This T cell receptor beta chain was sequenced in a study of blood T cell repertoires in COVID-19. Generated by immunoSEQ multiplex PCR, the TCRdb table keeps only in-frame clones and is missing some. The table shows approximately 300,000 clones, with about 88% occurring only once. In terms of age and location, participants ranged from roughly 18 to 95 years and lived in about two dozen US areas. Categorization into cohorts depended on clinical history that participants reported. The TCR sequence derives from a man between 60 and 75 years old who had recovered from COVID-19. Source material: PBMCs or T cells enriched from blood (not recorded which).

CDR3 sequence reads: CASSYYLPTGREAFF. CDR3 coding DNA: TGTGCCAGCAGTTACTACCTCCCGACAGGCCGTGAAGCTTTCTTT. The chain recombines TRBV6-5 with TRBJ1-1; the D gene is possibly TRBD1 (6 bases). V gave up 1 base and J gave up 7 bases, with 16 bases separating them. This CDR3 is built from 15 residues. From germline, CDR1 is MNHEY and CDR2 SVGAGI.